Below, 4 T cell receptor beta chains from the same sample are listed, as sequenced in a study of blood T cell repertoires in COVID-19. TCRdb keeps only in-frame clones here, not all; method: immunoSEQ multiplex PCR. The sample consists of 220,000 or so clones, approximately 81% of them appearing once. Sequenced: peripheral blood. These receptors were obtained from a man aged 45-60 years who had recovered from COVID-19.

This clone was detected a few times. The chain is built from TRBV27 and TRBJ2-5; 7 positions agree with TRBD2. The CDR3 is 16 amino acids. CDR1 MNHEY and CDR2 SMNVEV come from the germline V gene (reference sequence). V lost 8 bases to trimming and J lost 4 bases; unmatched junction nucleotides: 16. Here the CDR3 reads CASQATFREGGETQYF. The CDR3 coding sequence is TGTGCCAGCCAGGCCACCTTCAGGGAGGGTGGAGAGACCCAGTACTTC.

The genes are TRBV28 and TRBJ1-4; TRBD1 is a possible D gene (5 bases). Trimming pared 6 bases from V and 3 bases from J, leaving 14 bases between. The germline V gene encodes CDR1 MDHEN and CDR2 SYDVKM. The CDR3 has 15 amino acids. DNA for the CDR3: TGTGCCAGCAGGTCTAGACAGTTGGCTAATGAAAAACTGTTTTTT. Translated, it gives CASRSRQLANEKLFF.

Regarding this clone: This sample also contains other DNA sequences that code for the same CDR3. The V call is TRBV28, the J call TRBJ1-2, with D unresolved. Germline CDR1 is MDHEN and CDR2 is SYDVKM. CDR3 length: 12 residues. Trimming shortened V by 1 base and J by 8 bases, and 8 bases separated the two germline ends. The CDR3 protein is CASSLSTGGYTF. CDR3 nucleotide sequence: TGTGCCAGCAGTTTATCGACTGGGGGCTACACCTTC.

The rearrangement links TRBV10-2 to TRBJ1-3; maybe TRBD1 (5 bases). The length of the CDR3 is 15 residues. Trimming removed 6 bases from V and 6 bases from J, with 18 bases in between. Germline CDR1 and CDR2: WSHSY and SAAADI. This CDR3 is CASREDRLTANTIYF. CDR3 DNA sequence: TGCGCCAGCAGAGAAGACAGACTGACAGCAAACACCATATATTTT.